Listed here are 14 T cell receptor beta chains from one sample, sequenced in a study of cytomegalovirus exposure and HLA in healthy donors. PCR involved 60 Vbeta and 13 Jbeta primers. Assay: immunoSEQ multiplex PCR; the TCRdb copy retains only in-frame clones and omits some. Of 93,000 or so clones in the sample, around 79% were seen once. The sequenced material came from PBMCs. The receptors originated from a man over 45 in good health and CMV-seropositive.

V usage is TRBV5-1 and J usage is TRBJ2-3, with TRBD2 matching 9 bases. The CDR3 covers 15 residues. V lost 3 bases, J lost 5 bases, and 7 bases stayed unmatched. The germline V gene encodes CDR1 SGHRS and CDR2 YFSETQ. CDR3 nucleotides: TGCGCCAGCAGCTGGGCTAGCGGGAATAGAGATACGCAGTATTTT. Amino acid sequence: CASSWASGNRDTQYF.

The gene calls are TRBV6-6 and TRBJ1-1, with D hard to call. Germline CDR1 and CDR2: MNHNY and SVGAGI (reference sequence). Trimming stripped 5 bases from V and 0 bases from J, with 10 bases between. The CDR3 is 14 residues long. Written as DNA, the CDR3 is TGTGCCAGCAGTGGAGTTTACATGAACACTGAAGCTTTCTTT. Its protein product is CASSGVYMNTEAFF.

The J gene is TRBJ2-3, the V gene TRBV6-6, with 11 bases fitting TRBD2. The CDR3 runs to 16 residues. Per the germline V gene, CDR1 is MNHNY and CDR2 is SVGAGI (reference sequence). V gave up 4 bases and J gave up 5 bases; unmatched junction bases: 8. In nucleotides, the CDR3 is TGTGCCAGCAGTTCCCTTAGCGGGAGGGGGAGAGATACGCAGTATTTT. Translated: CASSSLSGRGRDTQYF.

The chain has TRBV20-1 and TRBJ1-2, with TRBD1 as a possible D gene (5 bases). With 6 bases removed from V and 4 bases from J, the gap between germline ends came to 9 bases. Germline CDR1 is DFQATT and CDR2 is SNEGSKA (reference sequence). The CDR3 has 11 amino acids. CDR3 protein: CSAIQVYGYTF. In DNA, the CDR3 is TGCAGTGCCATACAGGTCTATGGCTACACCTTC.

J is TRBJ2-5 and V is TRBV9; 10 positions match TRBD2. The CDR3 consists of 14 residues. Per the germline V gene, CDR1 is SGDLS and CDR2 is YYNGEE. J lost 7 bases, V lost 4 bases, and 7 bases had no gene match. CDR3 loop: CASSIGTSDGTQYF. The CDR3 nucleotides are TGTGCCAGCAGCATAGGGACTAGCGATGGGACCCAGTACTTC.

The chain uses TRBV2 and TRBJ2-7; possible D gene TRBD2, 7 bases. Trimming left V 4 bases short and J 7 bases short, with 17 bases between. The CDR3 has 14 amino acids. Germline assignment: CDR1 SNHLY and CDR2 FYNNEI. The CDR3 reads CASSVGGASREQYF. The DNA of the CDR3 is TGTGCCAGCAGTGTGGGGGGGGCGTCACGGGAGCAGTACTTC.

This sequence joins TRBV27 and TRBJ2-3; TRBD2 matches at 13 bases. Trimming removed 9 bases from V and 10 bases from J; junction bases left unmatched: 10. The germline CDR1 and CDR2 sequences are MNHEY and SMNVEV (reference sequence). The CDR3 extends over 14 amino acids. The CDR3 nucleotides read TGTGCCAGTACTACCGGGACTAGCGGGACGGCGCAGTATTTT. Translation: CASTTGTSGTAQYF.

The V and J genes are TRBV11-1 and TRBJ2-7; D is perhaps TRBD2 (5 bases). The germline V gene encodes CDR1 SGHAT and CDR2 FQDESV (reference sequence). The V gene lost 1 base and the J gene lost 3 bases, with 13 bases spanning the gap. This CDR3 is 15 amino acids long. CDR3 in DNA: TGTGCCAGCAGCTTAGGGACTCCCCCTCTCTACGAGCAGTACTTC. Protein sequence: CASSLGTPPLYEQYF.

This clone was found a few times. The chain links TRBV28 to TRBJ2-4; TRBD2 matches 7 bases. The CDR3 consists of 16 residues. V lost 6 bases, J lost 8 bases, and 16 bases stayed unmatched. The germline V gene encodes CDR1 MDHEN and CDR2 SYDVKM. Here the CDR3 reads CASRSGSQRGRDIQYF. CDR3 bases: TGTGCCAGCAGATCAGGATCACAGCGTGGGAGGGACATTCAGTACTTC.

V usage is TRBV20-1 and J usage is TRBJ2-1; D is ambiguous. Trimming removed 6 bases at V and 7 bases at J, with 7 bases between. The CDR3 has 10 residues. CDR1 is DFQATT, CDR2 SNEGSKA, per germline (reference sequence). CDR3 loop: CSASRNEQFF. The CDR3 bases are TGCAGTGCAAGCCGGAATGAGCAGTTCTTC.

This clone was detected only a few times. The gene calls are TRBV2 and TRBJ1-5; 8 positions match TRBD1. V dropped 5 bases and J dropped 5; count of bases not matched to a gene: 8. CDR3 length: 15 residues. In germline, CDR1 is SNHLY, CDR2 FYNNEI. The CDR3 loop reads CASSPRDRPDQPQHF. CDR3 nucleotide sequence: TGTGCCAGCAGTCCCCGGGACAGGCCCGATCAGCCCCAGCATTTT. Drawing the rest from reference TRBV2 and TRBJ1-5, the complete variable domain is EPEVTQTPSHQVTQMGQEVILRCVPISNHLYFYWYRQILGQKVEFLVSFYNNEISEKSEIFDDQFSVERPDGSNFTLKIRSTKLEDSAMYFCASSPRDRPDQPQHFGDGTRLSIL.

Written as DNA, the CDR3 is TGTGCCAGCAGCTTACCCGCAGCGGGGCACACTAACTATGGCTACACCTTC. Amino acids: CASSLPAAGHTNYGYTF. The chain carries TRBV7-9 and TRBJ1-2; the D gene is possibly TRBD1 (5 bases). Germline-derived CDR1 and CDR2 are SEHNR and FQNEAQ (reference sequence). The CDR3 contains 17 residues. V lost 2 bases to trimming and J lost 0 bases, with 16 bases between them.

DNA for the CDR3: TGTGCCAGCAGCGTAGATTTATCAGGGTCGCACACCGGGGAGCTGTTTTTT. Its translation is CASSVDLSGSHTGELFF. This rearrangement joins TRBV9 to TRBJ2-2; a possible D gene is TRBD1 (5 bases). CDR1 and CDR2 from the germline V gene are SGDLS and YYNGEE. Trimming left V 0 bases short and J 3 bases short, with 15 bases between. This CDR3 comprises 17 residues. Based on the CDR3 plus reference TRBV9 and TRBJ2-2, the full variable domain is DSGVTQTPKHLITATGQRVTLRCSPRSGDLSVYWYQQSLDQGLQFLIQYYNGEERAKGNILERFSAQQFPDLHSELNLSSLELGDSALYFCASSVDLSGSHTGELFFGEGSRLTVL.

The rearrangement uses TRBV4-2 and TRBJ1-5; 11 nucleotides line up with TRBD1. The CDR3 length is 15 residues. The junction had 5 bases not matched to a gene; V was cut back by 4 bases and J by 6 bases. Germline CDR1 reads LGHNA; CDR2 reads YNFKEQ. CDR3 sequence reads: CASSPRTGGVQPQHF. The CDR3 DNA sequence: TGTGCCAGCAGCCCCCGGACAGGGGGCGTTCAGCCCCAGCATTTT.